A single sample gave rise to the 2 T cell receptor beta chains below, sequenced in a study of blood T cell repertoires in COVID-19. Here immunoSEQ multiplex PCR was the method, and the copy in TCRdb shows in-frame clones only, minus some. Altogether 130,000 to 150,000 clones are present, roughly 80% being singletons, with the ten largest covering roughly 7.7%. Sequencing was done on a sample of peripheral blood. These receptor sequences come from a human donor with acute or convalescent COVID-19. The donor label of this sample is uncertain.

This sequence joins TRBV19 and TRBJ1-2; D ambiguous. The CDR3 runs 14 residues. The V end lost 5 bases, the J end lost 1 base, and 11 bases lay between the germline ends. Germline V gene data show CDR1 as LNHDA and CDR2 as SQIVND (reference sequence). In DNA, the CDR3 is TGTGCCAGTAGTTTGGCCTCTTTTAACTATGGCTACACCTTC. It encodes CASSLASFNYGYTF.

The chain couples TRBV19 to TRBJ1-5; 9 bases match TRBD1. CDR1 and CDR2 (germline): LNHDA, SQIVND (reference sequence). The CDR3 spans 15 residues. V trimming: 3 bases; J trimming: 3 bases; junction bases outside the gene matches: 3. The CDR3 nucleotides are TGTGCCAGTAGTATCGGGACAGGGAACAATCAGCCCCAGCATTTT. The encoded protein is CASSIGTGNNQPQHF.